The present T cell receptor (beta chain) was sequenced within a study of blood T cell repertoires in COVID-19. Study in general: Samples taken during acute and convalescent COVID-19 were collected in the United States, Italy and Spain. In each case, the material was cDNA or gDNA derived from T cells, B-cell-depleted T cells, or PBMCs.

Germline CDR1 is MGHRA and CDR2 is YSYEKL. V was trimmed by 1 base and J by 3 bases, leaving 9 bases between them. The CDR3 spans 14 residues. Per the authors' pipeline: Reference gene primer amplification yielded estimated nucleated cell counts. The repertoire was sequenced with immunoSEQ multiplex PCR; TCRdb's copy has only in-frame clones and lacks some. V and J calls and clone size are those listed in that table; D and trimming were worked out from the DNA. The sample shows 130,000 to 150,000 clones, roughly 88% of them seen only once. The J gene is TRBJ1-1, the V gene TRBV4-1; D gene ambiguous. The sequence came from a woman in her fifties or sixties with acute or convalescent COVID-19. The specimen sequenced was peripheral blood. The CDR3 here is CASSQAWAYTEAFF. The CDR3 DNA sequence: TGCGCCAGCAGCCAAGCCTGGGCCTACACTGAAGCTTTCTTT.